What follows describes a single T cell receptor (beta chain). As yet, its antigen is unknown. These data come from a study of cytomegalovirus exposure and HLA in healthy donors. Whole-study findings and limits: For presence/absence analyses, sequencing depth was assumed to be roughly uniform across donors.

V lost 6 bases, J lost 3 bases, and 7 bases stayed unmatched. The CDR3 contains 17 residues. From germline, CDR1 is MNHEY and CDR2 SMNVEV (reference sequence). With 60 Vbeta and 13 Jbeta primers, the PCR was carried out. TCRdb's copy holds only in-frame clones and misses some; the assay was immunoSEQ multiplex PCR. This sample carries about 120,000 clones, around 62% of them seen once, and the ten largest clones take 8% to 9.5%. This sequence joins TRBV27 and TRBJ2-6; 11 bases are shared with TRBD1. The sample consisted of PBMCs. The sequence derives from a woman in her thirties or forties in good health and CMV-seropositive. The CDR3 DNA follows: TGTGCCAGCAGCGGACAGGGGGCTTCGTTTGGGGCCAACGTCCTGACTTTC. Translating it yields CASSGQGASFGANVLTF.